The 30 T cell receptor beta chains listed next were all sequenced from one sample in a study of beta chain features in type 1 diabetes. TCRB transcripts that were expressed got sequenced, as all of the isolated RNA had been reverse transcribed. Some clones are missing from TCRdb's copy, which holds only in-frame ones; the method was immunoSEQ multiplex PCR. The sample has hundreds of thousands of clones, approximately 15% seen once; the top ten hold 5.5% to 7.5%. Sequenced sample: central memory CD4+ T cells from blood. The receptors derive from a man younger than 40 in good health.

The J gene is TRBJ2-3, the V gene TRBV30; the D gene could be TRBD1 or TRBD2 (5 bases each). The V and J ends lost 3 bases and 3 bases respectively, with 16 bases between them. The CDR3 loop spans 15 amino acids. Germline V gives CDR1 GTSNPN, CDR2 SVGIG (reference sequence). The CDR3 here is CAWSPGPENTDTQYF. Here the CDR3 DNA reads TGTGCCTGGAGCCCGGGACCCGAAAATACAGATACGCAGTATTTT.

This clone was observed many times. The gene calls are TRBV11-2 and TRBJ2-1, with D maybe TRBD2 (5 bases). Germline-derived CDR1 and CDR2 are SGHAT and FQNNGV. CDR3 size: 15 residues. With 0 bases removed from V and 5 bases from J, the gap between germline ends came to 11 bases. The chain's CDR3 is CASSLEGSAHNEQFF. CDR3 DNA: TGTGCCAGCAGCTTAGAGGGGAGCGCCCACAATGAGCAGTTCTTC.

The genes are TRBV5-1 and TRBJ2-5; D perhaps matches TRBD2 (6 bases). V was pared by 2 bases and J by 2 bases, with 13 bases between. CDR3 length: 15 amino acids. Germline V gives CDR1 SGHRS, CDR2 YFSETQ. The CDR3 spells CASSFGGSGQETQYF. Written as DNA, the CDR3 is TGCGCCAGCAGCTTTGGGGGTAGCGGTCAAGAGACCCAGTACTTC.

This clone was counted only a few times. The chain links TRBV6-5 to TRBJ1-1, with D perhaps matching TRBD1 (6 bases). The CDR3 loop spans 13 amino acids. Trimming removed 5 bases from V and 0 bases from J, with 7 bases in between. The germline gives CDR1 MNHEY, CDR2 SVGAGI. The CDR3 DNA reads TGTGCCAGCAGTACAGGGATGAACACTGAAGCTTTCTTT. It is translated as CASSTGMNTEAFF.

In its sample, this clone was seen many times. The V call is TRBV14, the J call TRBJ2-1; D ambiguous. The V end lost 5 bases, the J end lost 10 bases, and 9 bases lay between the germline ends. The CDR3 sequence is 11 residues long. CDR1 and CDR2 from the germline V gene are SGHDN and FVKESK. CDR3 in amino acids: CASSISREQFF. In nucleotides, the CDR3 is TGTGCCAGCAGCATTTCCAGGGAGCAGTTCTTC. The variable domain in full, completed from reference TRBV14 and TRBJ2-1, reads EAGVTQFPSHSVIEKGQTVTLRCDPISGHDNLYWYRRVMGKEIKFLLHFVKESKQDESGMPNNRFLAERTGGTYSTLKVQPAELEDSGVYFCASSISREQFFGPGTRLTVL.

Concerning this clone itself: The germline gene is not matched at one end of the junction; a read error may be the cause. Here the CDR3 reads CASSPFGQGIEKLFF. As DNA, the CDR3 is TGCGCCAGCAGCCCCTTCGGACAGGGGATAGAAAAACTGTTTTTT. This sequence joins TRBV7-2 and TRBJ1-4; 9 nucleotides line up with TRBD1. Germline CDR1 SGHTA, CDR2 FQGNSA. The CDR3 sequence is 15 residues long.

This clone was observed a few times. CDR3: CASSSWAGGTDTQYF. CDR3 bases: TGTGCCAGCAGCTCTTGGGCGGGGGGCACAGATACGCAGTATTTT. J is TRBJ2-3 and V is TRBV7-2; TRBD2 agrees at 7 bases. V shed 4 bases and J 1 base; nucleotides not matched to a gene: 5. The CDR3 loop spans 15 amino acids. Germline values: CDR1 SGHTA, CDR2 FQGNSA.

The sample holds a few counts of this clone. The chain recombines TRBV15 with TRBJ1-2; TRBD1 aligns across 11 bases. CDR1 and CDR2 (germline): LNHNV, YYDKDF (reference sequence). This CDR3 contains 16 residues. Trimming at V came to 1 base and at J to 5 bases, leaving 6 bases not matched to a gene. The CDR3 is CATSRGGRDRGYGYTF. The CDR3, as DNA: TGTGCCACCAGCAGAGGGGGCAGGGACAGGGGGTATGGCTACACCTTC.

This clone was seen more than once but under ten times. The genes are TRBV7-3 and TRBJ2-5, with 7 bases matching TRBD2. With V trimmed by 4 bases and J by 9 bases, 14 bases remained unmatched. The CDR3 has 15 residues. The V gene's germline CDR1 is SGHTA and CDR2 FQGTGA. The CDR3 spells CASSSYSGPPGAQYF. DNA for the CDR3: TGTGCCAGCAGCTCTTATAGCGGGCCCCCCGGGGCCCAGTACTTC.

This clone was recorded a few times. This chain uses TRBV27 with TRBJ2-7; 11 nucleotides agree with TRBD1. The CDR3 is 16 residues long. Germline V CDR1 and CDR2: MNHEY, SMNVEV (reference sequence). Trimming removed 6 bases from V and 2 bases from J; junction bases left unmatched: 9. The CDR3 spells CASSLPDRGQAYEQYF. The CDR3 DNA follows: TGTGCCAGCAGCCTTCCGGACAGGGGGCAAGCCTACGAGCAGTACTTC.

This clone was seen a handful of times. CDR3 DNA sequence: TGTGCCAGCAGTGAACTCCAGCCCCAGCATTTT. It translates to CASSELQPQHF. The chain is built from TRBV6-1 and TRBJ1-5, with D uncertain. The CDR3 spans 11 residues. The V gene lost 2 bases and the J gene lost 7 bases, with 3 bases spanning the gap. Germline loops: CDR1 MNHNS, CDR2 SASEGT.

The gene calls are TRBV7-9 and TRBJ1-5; D gene ambiguous. The CDR3 extends over 14 amino acids. The germline gives CDR1 SEHNR, CDR2 FQNEAQ (reference sequence). Trimming stripped 1 base from V and 7 bases from J, with 11 bases between. The DNA for the CDR3 is TGTGCCAGCAGCTTAGGGACGGGGTCGCAGCCCCAGCATTTT. It yields the protein CASSLGTGSQPQHF.

DNA for the CDR3: TGTGCCAGCAGCGCTGACTCGGGACAGGGCTCAGATACGCAGTATTTT. Its protein product is CASSADSGQGSDTQYF. J is TRBJ2-3 and V is TRBV9; 9 positions agree with TRBD1. J lost 4 bases, V lost 3 bases, and 9 bases had no gene match. CDR3 size: 16 residues. Germline V CDR1 and CDR2: SGDLS, YYNGEE.

The chain joins TRBV11-2 to TRBJ2-3; D possibly matches TRBD1 or TRBD2 (5 bases each). V was trimmed by 1 base and J by 0 bases, leaving 11 bases between them. Germline V lookup: CDR1 SGHAT, CDR2 FQNNGV. CDR3 length: 16 residues. As DNA, the CDR3 is TGTGCCAGCAGCTTAGGGGGGTCGAGGAGCACAGATACGCAGTATTTT. It yields the protein CASSLGGSRSTDTQYF.

The V call is TRBV5-1, the J call TRBJ1-2; D is undetermined. V lost 0 bases to trimming and J lost 4 bases, with 10 bases between them. The V gene's germline CDR1 is SGHRS and CDR2 YFSETQ. CDR3 length equals 14 residues. Here the CDR3 reads CASSLEAYGYGYTF. In DNA form, the CDR3 reads TGCGCCAGCAGCTTGGAAGCTTATGGCTATGGCTACACCTTC.

The chain joins TRBV4-3 to TRBJ1-6, with TRBD1 matching 7 bases. V was clipped by 2 bases and J by 10 bases; unmatched bases: 11. Per germline, CDR1 LGHNA and CDR2 YSLEER. The CDR3 totals 16 residues. The DNA for the CDR3 is TGCGCCAGCAGCCAATCCGGGACAGCACTCGGGTCACCCCTCCACTTT. This sequence encodes CASSQSGTALGSPLHF.

This chain joins TRBV25-1 and TRBJ2-1, with D tentatively TRBD1 (7 bases). V shed 6 bases and J shed 3 bases, with 18 bases lying between them. Germline CDR1 reads MGHDK; CDR2 reads SYGVNS. The CDR3 loop spans 16 amino acids. The CDR3 sequence: CASRDGGQSYYNEQFF. As DNA, the CDR3 is TGTGCCAGCAGGGACGGGGGACAGAGCTACTACAATGAGCAGTTCTTC.

The table lists this clone with many counts. CDR3 region: CASSQSRVWTGGSGYTF. CDR3 coding DNA: TGTGCCAGCAGCCAATCACGAGTCTGGACAGGGGGCAGTGGCTACACCTTC. The rearrangement uses TRBV16 and TRBJ1-2, with 11 bases that match TRBD1. CDR3 length equals 17 residues. Germline V gene lookup returns CDR1 KGHSY and CDR2 FQNENV. J gave up 7 bases and V 0 bases, and 10 bases lay outside the gene matches.

This clone was seen at least ten times. The V and J genes are TRBV25-1 and TRBJ2-7; tentative D call: TRBD2 (6 bases). Trimming took 7 bases from V and 4 from J, leaving 8 bases between them. The germline V gene encodes CDR1 MGHDK and CDR2 SYGVNS. The CDR3 loop spans 11 amino acids. The CDR3 DNA follows: TGTGCCAGCACGGCGGGATACGAGCAGTACTTC. Translation gives CASTAGYEQYF.

The chain couples TRBV18 to TRBJ1-1; the match to TRBD1 covers 8 bases. V dropped 4 bases and J dropped 3; count of bases not matched to a gene: 7. The germline gives CDR1 KGHSH, CDR2 LQKENI. CDR3 length: 15 amino acids. The CDR3 bases are TGTGCCAGCTCACAACCCAGGGGGCCGTACACTGAAGCTTTCTTT. The encoded protein is CASSQPRGPYTEAFF. Complete variable domain (other parts from reference TRBV18 and TRBJ1-1): NAGVMQNPRHLVRRRGQEARLRCSPMKGHSHVYWYRQLPEEGLKFMVYLQKENIIDESGMPKERFSAEFPKEGPSILRIQQVVRGDSAAYFCASSQPRGPYTEAFFGQGTRLTVV.

The chain recombines TRBV6-6 with TRBJ1-4, with a weak D call TRBD1 (5 bases). Between the trimmed V and J ends, which lost 5 bases and 5 bases, there was a span of 12 bases. The CDR3 spans 14 residues. Germline assignment: CDR1 MNHNY and CDR2 SVGAGI (reference sequence). The CDR3 nucleotides read TGTGCCAGCAGTCCAGGGACGGGGAATGAAAAACTGTTTTTT. Protein sequence: CASSPGTGNEKLFF.

The chain uses TRBV18 and TRBJ1-2; TRBD1 might be the D (5 bases). V was trimmed by 5 bases and J by 2 bases, leaving 9 bases between them. The CDR3 loop spans 13 amino acids. The V gene's germline CDR1 is KGHSH and CDR2 LQKENI. The chain's CDR3 is CASSFGANYGYTF. CDR3 DNA: TGTGCCAGCTCATTCGGGGCGAACTATGGCTACACCTTC.

About this clone: It may be a read error: a sequence one base away is much more abundant. This chain uses TRBV9 with TRBJ2-6; D possibly corresponds to TRBD1 (7 bases). Germline CDR1 and CDR2: SGDLS and YYNGEE. V lost 5 bases, J lost 1 base, and 19 bases lay in between. This CDR3 is built from 18 residues. The CDR3 DNA is TGTGCCAGCAGGCTCTGGGCAGGGGGGATATCTGGGGCCAACGTCCTGACTTTC. Its translation is CASRLWAGGISGANVLTF.

The chain couples TRBV7-2 to TRBJ1-5; no reliable D call. Germline CDR1 is SGHTA and CDR2 is FQGNSA. This CDR3 contains 13 residues. V lost 5 bases, J lost 0 bases, and 5 bases lay in between. The CDR3, as DNA: TGTGCCAGCAGCGCATATAGCAATCAGCCCCAGCATTTT. It translates to CASSAYSNQPQHF.

J is TRBJ1-5 and V is TRBV4-3, with a possible D match to TRBD1 (6 bases). This CDR3 comprises 15 residues. The germline V gene has CDR1 LGHNA and CDR2 YSLEER. Trimming left V 4 bases short and J 0 bases short, with 10 bases between. CDR3 in amino acids: CASSLVRGSNQPQHF. CDR3 nucleotide sequence: TGCGCCAGCAGCCTGGTCAGGGGTAGCAATCAGCCCCAGCATTTT.

There are a few counts of this clone. The same CDR3 can be traced to other DNA sequences in this sample. The CDR3 protein is CASSPTGTSGYNEQFF. The CDR3 region has the DNA TGTGCCAGCAGTCCCACCGGGACTAGCGGGTACAATGAGCAGTTCTTC. The J gene is TRBJ2-1, the V gene TRBV28; 12 bases fit TRBD2. The CDR3 spans 16 residues. V dropped 5 bases and J dropped 4; count of bases not matched to a gene: 6. Looked up from germline, CDR1 is MDHEN and CDR2 is SYDVKM.

Only a few counts were recorded for this clone. The chain has TRBV10-3 and TRBJ1-6; D not resolved. Trimming took off 4 bases at V and 8 bases at J, with 9 bases between the two ends. The CDR3 runs 13 residues. Germline loops: CDR1 ENHRY, CDR2 SYGVKD. The CDR3 DNA reads TGTGCCATCAGTGCGAGGAGGGATTCACCCCTCCACTTT. Translated: CAISARRDSPLHF.

In its sample, this clone was seen many times. Other nucleotide sequences from this sample produce the same CDR3. The genes are TRBV2 and TRBJ2-5; the D is unclear. The germline CDR1 and CDR2 sequences are SNHLY and FYNNEI. The ends were cut back, 4 bases at V and 4 bases at J, with 1 base in the middle. The CDR3 sequence is 10 residues long. CDR3 in DNA: TGTGCCAGCAGTGTAGAGACCCAGTACTTC. Its translation: CASSVETQYF.

This clone was counted only a few times. The CDR3 DNA sequence: TGTGCCAGCAGCTTAGCGGGGGTGAACACCGGGGAGCTGTTTTTT. This sequence encodes CASSLAGVNTGELFF. The chain joins TRBV5-4 to TRBJ2-2, with TRBD2 identical over 8 bases. Trimming took 2 bases from V and 1 from J; bases not matched to a gene: 1. Germline lookup yields CDR1 SGHNT and CDR2 YYREEE (reference sequence). The CDR3 has 15 amino acids.

This clone was counted only a few times. The chain is built from TRBV5-4 and TRBJ2-6; no clear D. Germline CDR1 SGHNT, CDR2 YYREEE (reference sequence). Trimming removed 4 bases at V and 1 base at J, with 9 bases between. This CDR3 is 15 amino acids long. CDR3 sequence: CASSRQASGANVLTF. DNA for the CDR3: TGTGCCAGCAGCAGGCAGGCTTCTGGGGCCAACGTCCTGACTTTC.